One sample yielded the 29 T cell receptor beta chains listed below, sequenced in a study of blood T cell repertoires in COVID-19. The method was immunoSEQ multiplex PCR; TCRdb's version includes in-frame clones alone and lacks a portion of them. Of about 160,000 clones listed, approximately 80% are singletons. Material: peripheral blood. These receptors were obtained from a woman between 35 and 50 years old with COVID-19, enrolled during active disease.

The gene calls are TRBV18 and TRBJ1-1; 7 bases align to TRBD1. The CDR3 has 13 residues. Germline V CDR1 and CDR2: KGHSH, LQKENI. J was trimmed by 8 bases and V by 6 bases; bases with no gene match: 9. CDR3 nucleotide sequence: TGTGCCAGCTCTTCGACAGGGCTAGCAGAAGCTTTCTTT. It translates to CASSSTGLAEAFF.

The V call is TRBV18, the J call TRBJ2-3; weak D call: TRBD1 (6 bases). The V gene lost 4 bases and the J gene lost 0 bases, with 14 bases spanning the gap. From germline, CDR1 is KGHSH and CDR2 LQKENI. CDR3 size: 16 residues. The chain's CDR3 is CASSLDGTTSTDTQYF. As DNA, the CDR3 is TGTGCCAGCTCACTGGACGGGACAACAAGCACAGATACGCAGTATTTT.

The gene calls are TRBV5-1 and TRBJ1-5, with 9 nucleotides matching TRBD1. The V gene's germline CDR1 is SGHRS and CDR2 YFSETQ. The CDR3 is made up of 14 amino acids. The J segment lost 7 bases and the V segment lost 0 bases, leaving 2 bases of the junction unmatched. CDR3 coding DNA: TGCGCCAGCAGCTTGGGACAGGGGGAGCAGCCCCAGCATTTT. Encoded protein: CASSLGQGEQPQHF.

The chain joins TRBV30 to TRBJ1-3; no definite D call. Germline assignment: CDR1 GTSNPN and CDR2 SVGIG (reference sequence). CDR3 length: 13 amino acids. With 1 base removed from V and 1 base from J, the gap between germline ends came to 5 bases. CDR3 bases: TGTGCCTGGAGTGCCCCTTCTGGAAACACCATATATTTT. Translating gives CAWSAPSGNTIYF.

CDR3 loop: CSAGTGRETQYF. The CDR3 nucleotides read TGCAGCGCCGGGACAGGCAGGGAGACCCAGTACTTC. This chain uses TRBV29-1 with TRBJ2-5, with 8 bases identical to TRBD1. V dropped 7 bases and J dropped 5; count of bases not matched to a gene: 6. Germline CDR1 and CDR2: SQVTM and ANQGSEA. CDR3 length: 12 residues. The entire variable domain, with the rest obtained from reference TRBV29-1 and TRBJ2-5, is as follows: SAVISQKPSRDICQRGTSLTIQCQVDSQVTMMFWYRQQPGQSLTLIATANQGSEATYESGFVIDKFPISRPNLTFSTLTVSNMSPEDSSIYLCSAGTGRETQYFGPGTRLLVL.

The rearrangement joins TRBV6-1 to TRBJ2-7; TRBD2 is a possible D gene (6 bases). V was clipped by 3 bases and J by 4 bases, with 10 bases between them. Germline V lookup: CDR1 MNHNS, CDR2 SASEGT. This CDR3 has 13 residues. The CDR3 DNA reads TGTGCCAGCAGTGATGGAGGGTGGTACGAGCAGTACTTC. Protein: CASSDGGWYEQYF.

V gene TRBV10-3 combines with J gene TRBJ1-2; a possible D gene is TRBD1 (6 bases). CDR1 is ENHRY and CDR2 is SYGVKD in the germline V gene. The CDR3 sequence is 11 residues long. The V end lost 7 bases, the J end lost 7 bases, and 10 bases lay between the germline ends. The CDR3 DNA reads TGTGCCATCACCAGGGGAGTTGGCTACACCTTC. Protein: CAITRGVGYTF.

The chain couples TRBV7-8 to TRBJ2-1; TRBD2 matches 12 bases. The V gene end was trimmed by 3 bases and the J gene end by 8 bases; junction bases not matched to a gene: 5. Germline-derived CDR1 and CDR2 are SGHVS and FQNEAQ. This CDR3 region has 15 residues. The CDR3 loop reads CASSLELAGGYEQFF. The CDR3, as DNA: TGTGCCAGCAGCTTGGAACTAGCGGGGGGCTATGAGCAGTTCTTC.

This clone was detected many times. The J gene is TRBJ2-3, the V gene TRBV3-1 (or the pseudogene TRBV3-2); D unresolved. This CDR3 has 15 residues. V was trimmed by 4 bases and J by 1 base, leaving 12 bases between them. CDR1 is LGHDT and CDR2 is YNNKEL in the germline V gene (reference sequence). The CDR3 DNA reads TGTGCCAGCAGCCGTTCAGGCGCCGGCACAGATACGCAGTATTTT. This encodes CASSRSGAGTDTQYF.

The V gene is TRBV28, the J gene TRBJ2-1, with unresolved D. The germline V gene has CDR1 MDHEN and CDR2 SYDVKM. The CDR3 covers 8 residues. Trimming removed 8 bases from V and 10 bases from J, with 3 bases in between. Here the CDR3 DNA reads TGTGCCAGCGGCGAGCAGTTCTTC. The encoded protein is CASGEQFF.

This chain uses TRBV6-2 or TRBV6-3 with TRBJ1-2, with 7 bases aligning to TRBD1. Germline V lookup: CDR1 MNHEY, CDR2 SVGEGT. This CDR3 has 15 amino acids. With V trimmed by 1 base and J by 8 bases, 10 bases remained unmatched. CDR3 DNA: TGTGCCAGCAGTTACTGGGTCGGAGGGGGCAAAGGCTACACCTTC. Protein product: CASSYWVGGGKGYTF.

The V gene is TRBV24-1, the J gene TRBJ2-2, with D perhaps matching TRBD2 (5 bases). The CDR3 extends over 15 amino acids. The V end was cut by 4 bases, the J end by 5 bases, with 13 bases between. From germline, CDR1 is KGHDR and CDR2 SFDVKD. The CDR3 nucleotides read TGTGCCACCAGTGAGGACGAGAGCGGAACCGGGGAGCTGTTTTTT. As protein: CATSEDESGTGELFF.

The V and J genes are TRBV5-1 and TRBJ2-1, with D uncertain. The CDR3 sequence is 15 residues long. Germline lookup yields CDR1 SGHRS and CDR2 YFSETQ. Trimming left V 3 bases short and J 0 bases short, with 10 bases between. CDR3 amino acids: CASSSNGGSYNEQFF. CDR3 DNA: TGCGCCAGCAGCTCCAACGGTGGCTCCTACAATGAGCAGTTCTTC.

The chain uses TRBV7-9 and TRBJ1-1; D is unclear. Germline V gene lookup returns CDR1 SEHNR and CDR2 FQNEAQ (reference sequence). Trimming took off 1 base at V and 5 bases at J, with 8 bases between the two ends. This CDR3 comprises 13 residues. The CDR3, as DNA: TGTGCCAGCAGCTTAGGGGCGGGGACTGAAGCTTTCTTT. Translation gives CASSLGAGTEAFF.

The genes are TRBV5-1 and TRBJ2-5, with D unresolved. The V gene lost 0 bases and the J gene lost 7 bases, with 13 bases spanning the gap. From germline, CDR1 is SGHRS and CDR2 YFSETQ. The CDR3 totals 14 residues. CDR3 sequence (DNA): TGCGCCAGCAGCTTGGCAGGTCAAGTGGGGACCCAGTACTTC. This translates into CASSLAGQVGTQYF.

V and J are TRBV5-1 and TRBJ2-5, with TRBD1 identical over 9 bases. The germline gives CDR1 SGHRS, CDR2 YFSETQ. The junction had 6 bases not matched to a gene; V was cut back by 7 bases and J by 5 bases. The CDR3 consists of 13 residues. CDR3 DNA: TGCGCCAGCGCCGGACAGGGGTTGGAGACCCAGTACTTC. Amino acid sequence: CASAGQGLETQYF.

The chain couples TRBV6-1 to TRBJ1-5; no firm D call. CDR1 and CDR2 (germline): MNHNS, SASEGT. Trimming cost V 1 base and J 3 bases, with 19 bases left between them. The CDR3 is 18 residues long. This CDR3 is CASSEGKWERANNQPQHF. Written as DNA, the CDR3 is TGTGCCAGCAGTGAAGGCAAATGGGAGAGAGCGAACAATCAGCCCCAGCATTTT.

The J gene is TRBJ2-3, the V gene TRBV29-1; 14 bases are a match to TRBD2. With V trimmed by 7 bases and J by 2 bases, 2 bases remained unmatched. This CDR3 region has 14 residues. In germline, CDR1 is SQVTM, CDR2 ANQGSEA. In DNA form, the CDR3 reads TGCAGCGGGACTAGCGGGAGGAACACAGATACGCAGTATTTT. This translates into CSGTSGRNTDTQYF.

The chain recombines TRBV2 with TRBJ1-4, with TRBD1 matching 7 bases. CDR3 length equals 15 residues. Germline V gene sequence: CDR1 SNHLY, CDR2 FYNNEI. The ends lost 2 bases at V and 7 bases at J; junction bases unmatched: 7. CDR3 coding DNA: TGTGCCAGCAGTGAAACGGACAGGACACCTGAAAAACTGTTTTTT. Translating it yields CASSETDRTPEKLFF.

This chain connects TRBV12-3 or TRBV12-4 to TRBJ1-1; perhaps TRBD1 as D (5 bases). The ends were cut back, 5 bases at V and 0 bases at J, with 7 bases in the middle. CDR3 length: 13 amino acids. CDR3 in amino acids: CASSAQVNTEAFF. CDR3 DNA: TGTGCCAGCAGTGCACAGGTGAACACTGAAGCTTTCTTT.

Note on this clone: At the DNA level, this CDR3 is encoded by other sequences in the same sample as well. J is TRBJ1-2 and V is TRBV27, with 8 positions matching TRBD1. The V gene end was trimmed by 6 bases and the J gene end by 6 bases; junction bases not matched to a gene: 3. The CDR3 is made up of 12 amino acids. Germline-derived CDR1 and CDR2 are MNHEY and SMNVEV (reference sequence). The CDR3 sequence: CASSQTGDGYTF. CDR3 DNA sequence: TGTGCCAGCAGCCAGACAGGGGATGGCTACACCTTC.

The genes are TRBV10-3 and TRBJ1-1; weak D call: TRBD1 (6 bases). The V end was cut by 6 bases, the J end by 2 bases, with 13 bases between. Germline V CDR1 and CDR2: ENHRY, SYGVKD. This CDR3 region has 14 residues. As DNA, the CDR3 is TGTGCCATCAGCCCTGGACAGACCAACACTGAAGCTTTCTTT. Translated, it gives CAISPGQTNTEAFF.

The chain employs TRBV9 and TRBJ2-1; 7 bases align to TRBD2. After removal of 4 bases from V and 3 bases from J, the junction contained 7 bases not matched to a gene. Germline V gives CDR1 SGDLS, CDR2 YYNGEE. CDR3 length: 15 residues. The chain's CDR3 is CASSPGGDFYNEQFF. The CDR3 DNA follows: TGTGCCAGCAGCCCTGGGGGGGATTTCTACAATGAGCAGTTCTTC.

This clone has a single count. V usage is TRBV7-3 and J usage is TRBJ2-5; tentatively, D is TRBD2 (6 bases). V lost 5 bases and J 7 bases, leaving 17 bases between the germline ends. Germline assignment: CDR1 SGHTA and CDR2 FQGTGA. This CDR3 spans 14 amino acids. CDR3 in DNA: TGTGCCAGCAGCCTCGGGGGTGCTCGGGGGACCCAGTACTTC. Its translation: CASSLGGARGTQYF.

J is TRBJ2-2 and V is TRBV7-9; possibly TRBD1 for D (5 bases). CDR1 is SEHNR, CDR2 FQNEAQ, per germline (reference sequence). The germline V and J ends were trimmed by 3 bases and 4 bases, with 12 bases remaining between them. This CDR3 is built from 15 residues. The chain's CDR3 is CASSLGPTGTGELFF. DNA of the CDR3: TGTGCCAGCAGCTTGGGGCCCACGGGCACCGGGGAGCTGTTTTTT.

The genes are TRBV2 and TRBJ2-5; 10 bases are a match to TRBD2. The germline gives CDR1 SNHLY, CDR2 FYNNEI. The CDR3 is made up of 18 amino acids. V dropped 5 bases and J dropped 5; count of bases not matched to a gene: 17. The CDR3 nucleotides are TGTGCCAGCAGTATCCTCCGGAGCGGGAGGGCCTTGGGGGAGACCCAGTACTTC. Protein product: CASSILRSGRALGETQYF.

The chain recombines TRBV5-1 with TRBJ2-7, with a possible D match to TRBD1 (7 bases). CDR1 and CDR2 (germline): SGHRS, YFSETQ. V dropped 7 bases and J dropped 6 bases, with 17 bases sitting between them. The CDR3 sequence is 13 residues long. This chain's CDR3 is CASQTQGGGEQYF. CDR3 in DNA: TGCGCCAGCCAAACCCAGGGGGGTGGCGAGCAGTACTTC.

The chain is built from TRBV28 and TRBJ2-7, with TRBD2 matching over 12 bases. V was pared by 1 base and J by 2 bases, with 3 bases of the junction left unmatched. Germline CDR1 is MDHEN and CDR2 is SYDVKM. The CDR3 is 16 amino acids. CDR3 DNA: TGTGCCAGCAGTTTATTACTAGCGGGAGGTGCCTACGAGCAGTACTTC. It specifies CASSLLLAGGAYEQYF.

This clone was observed a handful of times. V usage is TRBV7-6 and J usage is TRBJ2-1; D possibly corresponds to TRBD2 (6 bases). Germline loops: CDR1 SGHVS, CDR2 FNYEAQ. The CDR3 spans 16 residues. Deletions cut 8 bases from V and 7 bases from J, with 24 bases between. The CDR3 reads CASGVFGGDIVNEQFF. The CDR3 DNA reads as TGTGCCAGCGGCGTATTTGGAGGGGATATTGTTAATGAGCAGTTCTTC.